The 16 T cell receptor beta chains given below trace back to one sample, sequenced in a study of cytomegalovirus exposure and HLA in healthy donors. Libraries were prepared by immunoSEQ multiplex PCR; TCRdb keeps only in-frame clonotypes and omits some of them. The data contain roughly 240,000 clones, around nine tenths of them singletons. Material: PBMCs. Every receptor here comes from a man aged 18-30 years in good health and CMV-seronegative.

The J gene is TRBJ1-6, the V gene TRBV28; no clear D gene. V was trimmed by 5 bases and J by 10 bases, leaving 18 bases between them. The length of the CDR3 is 15 residues. The germline V gene encodes CDR1 MDHEN and CDR2 SYDVKM. In DNA form, the CDR3 reads TGTGCCAGCAGTGTGACGACTAAAGGCCGATCACCCCTCCACTTT. This sequence encodes CASSVTTKGRSPLHF. Filled out from reference TRBV28 and TRBJ1-6, the complete variable domain reads DVKVTQSSRYLVKRTGEKVFLECVQDMDHENMFWYRQDPGLGLRLIYFSYDVKMKEKGDIPEGYSVSREKKERFSLILESASTNQTSMYLCASSVTTKGRSPLHFGNGTRLTVT.

The chain links TRBV6-5 to TRBJ1-2, with D uncertain. Germline values: CDR1 MNHEY, CDR2 SVGAGI. The CDR3 sequence is 14 residues long. Trimming stripped 6 bases from V and 1 base from J, with 12 bases between. CDR3 nucleotides: TGTGCCAGCAGCCGGGGTAGCGGTAACTATGGCTACACCTTC. Protein sequence: CASSRGSGNYGYTF.

The V and J genes are TRBV7-9 and TRBJ1-2; 7 bases are a match to TRBD1. V lost 5 bases to trimming and J lost 4 bases; unmatched junction nucleotides: 16. The CDR3 runs 17 residues. Germline CDR1 reads SEHNR; CDR2 reads FQNEAQ (reference sequence). CDR3 sequence (DNA): TGTGCCAGCAGCGACAGGGCAACCGGGACACGATCCTATGGCTACACCTTC. Residues: CASSDRATGTRSYGYTF.

The chain employs TRBV28 and TRBJ2-1; no clear D. Germline CDR1 reads MDHEN; CDR2 reads SYDVKM. V lost 5 bases to trimming and J lost 6 bases, with 5 bases between them. The CDR3 loop spans 11 amino acids. CDR3 in amino acids: CASSPGNEQFF. The CDR3 region has the DNA TGTGCCAGCAGTCCGGGCAATGAGCAGTTCTTC. Based on the CDR3 plus reference TRBV28 and TRBJ2-1, the full variable domain is DVKVTQSSRYLVKRTGEKVFLECVQDMDHENMFWYRQDPGLGLRLIYFSYDVKMKEKGDIPEGYSVSREKKERFSLILESASTNQTSMYLCASSPGNEQFFGPGTRLTVL.

In this sample, this clone turned up a few times. The chain joins TRBV6-6 to TRBJ2-7; 8 nucleotides match TRBD1. V lost 5 bases, J lost 0 bases, and 6 bases stayed unmatched. The V gene's germline CDR1 is MNHNY and CDR2 SVGAGI (reference sequence). CDR3 size: 15 residues. The CDR3 spells CASSTGGFLSYEQYF. CDR3 DNA sequence: TGTGCCAGCAGTACAGGGGGGTTCCTCTCCTACGAGCAGTACTTC.

V usage is TRBV20-1 and J usage is TRBJ2-1; 12 bases fit TRBD2. Germline lookup yields CDR1 DFQATT and CDR2 SNEGSKA (reference sequence). This CDR3 comprises 11 residues. The CDR3, as DNA: TGCACCCGACTAGCGGGGGCCGAGCAGTTCTTC. It yields the protein CTRLAGAEQFF.

This sequence joins TRBV11-2 and TRBJ2-7; D uncertain. V was clipped by 2 bases and J by 4 bases, with 9 bases between them. Germline V gene sequence: CDR1 SGHAT, CDR2 FQNNGV. CDR3 size: 13 residues. The CDR3 nucleotides are TGTGCCAGCAGCTTAAGCCTTGATTACGAGCAGTACTTC. Translation: CASSLSLDYEQYF. The variable domain in full, completed from reference TRBV11-2 and TRBJ2-7, reads EAGVAQSPRYKIIEKRQSVAFWCNPISGHATLYWYQQILGQGPKLLIQFQNNGVVDDSQLPKDRFSAERLKGVDSTLKIQPAKLEDSAVYLCASSLSLDYEQYFGPGTRLTVT.

There are a few counts of this clone. The rearrangement joins TRBV11-2 to TRBJ2-1; 13 positions match TRBD2. Trimming cost V 4 bases and J 8 bases; bases outside gene matches: 5. CDR1 and CDR2 (germline): SGHAT, FQNNGV. This CDR3 is 15 amino acids long. For the CDR3, the DNA is TGTGCCAGCAGCTCACTAGCGGGAGGGTCCCATGAGCAGTTCTTC. Residues: CASSSLAGGSHEQFF.

The V call is TRBV11-2, the J call TRBJ2-1, with TRBD2 matching over 13 bases. The CDR3 has 15 amino acids. Germline V lookup: CDR1 SGHAT, CDR2 FQNNGV. V trimming: 5 bases; J trimming: 7 bases; junction bases outside the gene matches: 5. The CDR3 DNA follows: TGTGCCAGCAGCAGGGGACTAGCGGGGAAGAATGAGCAGTTCTTC. It specifies CASSRGLAGKNEQFF.

The chain recombines TRBV27 with TRBJ2-1; D is unclear. The CDR3 covers 13 residues. Trimming pared 5 bases from V and 5 bases from J, leaving 10 bases between. CDR1 and CDR2 (germline): MNHEY, SMNVEV (reference sequence). In DNA, the CDR3 is TGTGCCAGCAGTCCACGAACTCACAATGAGCAGTTCTTC. This encodes CASSPRTHNEQFF.

V and J are TRBV12-5 and TRBJ2-1; no definite D call. V lost 0 bases to trimming and J lost 9 bases, with 12 bases between them. The CDR3 covers 14 residues. Germline loops: CDR1 LGHNT, CDR2 FRNRAP. The CDR3, as DNA: TGTGCTAGTGGTTTGGTAGCAAGTGGTAGTGAGCAGTTCTTC. It translates to CASGLVASGSEQFF.

This clone was detected once. The chain combines TRBV5-4 with TRBJ2-3; 11 nucleotides line up with TRBD2. V shed 3 bases and J 3 bases; nucleotides not matched to a gene: 6. The length of the CDR3 is 16 residues. CDR1 is SGHNT, CDR2 YYREEE, per germline (reference sequence). CDR3 residues: CASSSGTSGPTDTQYF. The CDR3 DNA follows: TGTGCCAGCAGCTCCGGGACTAGCGGCCCTACAGATACGCAGTATTTT.

This chain connects TRBV6-6 to TRBJ1-2; TRBD1 agrees at 9 bases. This CDR3 has 13 residues. The V gene end was trimmed by 1 base and the J gene end by 8 bases; junction bases not matched to a gene: 2. Germline-derived CDR1 and CDR2 are MNHNY and SVGAGI (reference sequence). The CDR3 loop is CASSYWTGEGYTF. The DNA of the CDR3 is TGTGCCAGCAGTTACTGGACAGGGGAAGGCTACACCTTC.

This chain uses TRBV28 with TRBJ1-3; TRBD1 aligns across 7 bases. The CDR3 consists of 13 residues. The V gene's germline CDR1 is MDHEN and CDR2 SYDVKM. Trimming removed 10 bases from V and 2 bases from J; junction bases left unmatched: 5. The DNA for the CDR3 is TGTGCCACTACAACAGGGGCTGGAAACACCATATATTTT. Translating gives CATTTGAGNTIYF.

This chain connects TRBV28 to TRBJ2-7; 7 bases are a match to TRBD1. The ends lost 10 bases at V and 5 bases at J; junction bases unmatched: 14. The CDR3 is made up of 14 amino acids. Germline CDR1 is MDHEN and CDR2 is SYDVKM. Written as DNA, the CDR3 is TGTGCCACCCGTGGACAGGACCCTTCCCACGAGCAGTACTTC. It encodes CATRGQDPSHEQYF.

V gene TRBV11-2 combines with J gene TRBJ1-6, with D unresolved. The V gene's germline CDR1 is SGHAT and CDR2 FQNNGV. V was pared by 2 bases and J by 7 bases, with 12 bases between. The CDR3 totals 15 residues. The CDR3 loop is CASSLQRPGNSPLHF. The CDR3 DNA follows: TGTGCCAGCAGCTTACAACGACCCGGGAATTCACCCCTCCACTTT. Together with reference TRBV11-2 and TRBJ1-6, the CDR3 gives the full variable domain: EAGVAQSPRYKIIEKRQSVAFWCNPISGHATLYWYQQILGQGPKLLIQFQNNGVVDDSQLPKDRFSAERLKGVDSTLKIQPAKLEDSAVYLCASSLQRPGNSPLHFGNGTRLTVT.